This T cell receptor (beta chain) originates from a study of radiation and T cells in renal cell carcinoma. V lost 6 bases and J 4 bases, leaving 9 bases between the germline ends. Germline CDR1 SNHLY, CDR2 FYNNEI. The length of the CDR3 is 12 residues. In its sample, this clone was seen a few times. TCRdb's table, derived via immunoSEQ multiplex PCR, lists solely in-frame clones and lacks some. The table records more than 10,000 clones, about 65% of them present only once. Specified treatment: treatment-naive control, cytoreductive nephrectomy. The source was tumor tissue, collected from a patient whose treatment was nephrectomy without radiotherapy. The clonotype comes from a woman of 80 years or more with renal cell carcinoma. This chain uses TRBV2 with TRBJ1-1; unclear D gene. CDR3 DNA: TGTGCCAGCAGGAAGAGGGCCACTGAAGCTTTCTTT. Its translation: CASRKRATEAFF.